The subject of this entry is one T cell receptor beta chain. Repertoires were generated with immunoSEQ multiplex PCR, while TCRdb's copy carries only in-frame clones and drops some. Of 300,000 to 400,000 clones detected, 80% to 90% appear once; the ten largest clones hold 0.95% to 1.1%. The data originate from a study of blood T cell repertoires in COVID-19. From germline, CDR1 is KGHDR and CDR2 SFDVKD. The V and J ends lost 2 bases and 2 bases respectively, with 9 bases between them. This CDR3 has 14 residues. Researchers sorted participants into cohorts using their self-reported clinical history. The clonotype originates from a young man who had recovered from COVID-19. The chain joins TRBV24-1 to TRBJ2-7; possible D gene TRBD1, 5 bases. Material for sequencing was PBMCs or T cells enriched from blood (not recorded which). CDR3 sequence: CATSDWGSTYEQYF. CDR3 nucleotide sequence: TGTGCCACCAGTGATTGGGGCAGCACCTACGAGCAGTACTTC.